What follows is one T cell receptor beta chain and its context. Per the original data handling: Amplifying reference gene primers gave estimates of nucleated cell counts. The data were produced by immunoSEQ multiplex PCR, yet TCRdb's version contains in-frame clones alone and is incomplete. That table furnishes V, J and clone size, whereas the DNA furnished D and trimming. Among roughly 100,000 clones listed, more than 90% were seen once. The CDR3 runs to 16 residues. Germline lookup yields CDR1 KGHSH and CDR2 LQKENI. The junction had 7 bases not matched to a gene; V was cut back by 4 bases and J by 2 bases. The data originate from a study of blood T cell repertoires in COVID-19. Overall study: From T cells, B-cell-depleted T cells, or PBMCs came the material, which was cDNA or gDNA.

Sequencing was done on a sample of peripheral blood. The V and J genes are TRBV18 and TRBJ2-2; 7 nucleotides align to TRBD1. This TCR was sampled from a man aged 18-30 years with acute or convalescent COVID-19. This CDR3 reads CASSQGAADNTGELFF. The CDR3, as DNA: TGTGCCAGCTCACAGGGGGCGGCTGACAACACCGGGGAGCTGTTTTTT. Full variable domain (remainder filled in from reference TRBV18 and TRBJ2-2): NAGVMQNPRHLVRRRGQEARLRCSPMKGHSHVYWYRQLPEEGLKFMVYLQKENIIDESGMPKERFSAEFPKEGPSILRIQQVVRGDSAAYFCASSQGAADNTGELFFGEGSRLTVL.